The 21 T cell receptor beta chains presented below share a single source sample, sequenced in a study of cytomegalovirus exposure and HLA in healthy donors. 13 Jbeta primers and 60 Vbeta primers were used for the PCR. The method was immunoSEQ multiplex PCR; TCRdb's version includes in-frame clones alone and lacks a portion of them. This sample has around 40,000 clones, with 60% to 75% found just once. Sequencing used PBMCs. The receptors come from a man in his forties in good health and CMV-seronegative.

The gene calls are TRBV2 and TRBJ1-2, with a weak D call TRBD1 (6 bases). Deletions cut 1 base from V and 5 bases from J, with 8 bases between. CDR1 is SNHLY, CDR2 FYNNEI, per germline. The CDR3 consists of 13 residues. For the CDR3, the DNA is TGTGCCAGCAGTGAAGACAGGGCTTATGGCTACACCTTC. Amino acid sequence: CASSEDRAYGYTF.

The chain links TRBV30 to TRBJ2-7; possibly TRBD2 for D (6 bases). Trimming shortened V by 3 bases and J by 3 bases, and 9 bases separated the two germline ends. Germline loops: CDR1 GTSNPN, CDR2 SVGIG (reference sequence). This CDR3 is built from 12 residues. CDR3 amino acids: CAWRGDFYEQYF. CDR3 coding DNA: TGTGCCTGGAGGGGGGACTTCTACGAGCAGTACTTC.

CDR3: CASSVDSGGAGELFF. In DNA, the CDR3 is TGTGCCAGCAGCGTAGATAGCGGGGGGGCCGGGGAGCTGTTTTTT. The V and J genes are TRBV9 and TRBJ2-2; 11 bases are a match to TRBD2. CDR3 size: 15 residues. Germline V gene data show CDR1 as SGDLS and CDR2 as YYNGEE. J lost 6 bases, V lost 0 bases, and 1 base had no gene match.

CDR3 sequence: CAWSVREGAFF. The DNA for the CDR3 is TGTGCCTGGAGTGTACGGGAGGGAGCTTTCTTT. The genes are TRBV30 and TRBJ1-1; D remains ambiguous. Germline V gene sequence: CDR1 GTSNPN, CDR2 SVGIG (reference sequence). This CDR3 is built from 11 residues. Between the trimmed V and J ends, which lost 0 bases and 10 bases, there was a span of 9 bases.

This clone was counted a few times. The CDR3 coding sequence is TGTGCTAGTGGTTTGGTACAATCAGGCTTCATGAACACTGAAGCTTTCTTT. Protein sequence: CASGLVQSGFMNTEAFF. The chain couples TRBV12-5 to TRBJ1-1; D is uncertain. Germline V lookup: CDR1 LGHNT, CDR2 FRNRAP. The CDR3 runs 17 residues. Trimming took 0 bases from V and 0 from J, leaving 14 bases between them.

The rearrangement uses TRBV5-1 and TRBJ2-2, with 7 bases lining up with TRBD1. The trim removed 3 bases at V and 3 bases at J, leaving 11 bases unmatched. CDR3 length equals 17 residues. Per germline, CDR1 SGHRS and CDR2 YFSETQ. CDR3 nucleotides: TGCGCCAGCAGCTGGCCGCAGGACAGGCCATACACCGGGGAGCTGTTTTTT. This encodes CASSWPQDRPYTGELFF.

This clone turned up a few times. J is TRBJ2-7 and V is TRBV4-2; 13 bases align to TRBD2. The CDR3 spans 16 residues. Germline CDR1 and CDR2: LGHNA and YNFKEQ. Trimming removed 4 bases from V and 3 bases from J; junction bases left unmatched: 6. In DNA, the CDR3 is TGTGCCAGCAGCCCCGGGACTAGCGGGACCAACTACGAGCAGTACTTC. It specifies CASSPGTSGTNYEQYF.

The chain carries TRBV7-9 and TRBJ2-5; TRBD1 agrees at 10 bases. V shed 4 bases, J shed 4 bases, and the junction held 3 bases outside the gene matches. Germline CDR1 and CDR2: SEHNR and FQNEAQ (reference sequence). The CDR3 loop spans 14 amino acids. CDR3 protein: CASSSDRGRETQYF. For the CDR3, the DNA is TGTGCCAGCAGCTCTGACAGGGGGCGAGAGACCCAGTACTTC.

The V and J genes are TRBV4-1 and TRBJ2-6, with TRBD2 as a possible D gene (6 bases). Germline-derived CDR1 and CDR2 are MGHRA and YSYEKL. V was trimmed by 4 bases and J by 0 bases, leaving 13 bases between them. The CDR3 consists of 17 residues. The CDR3 protein is CASSPRSGVSGANVLTF. As DNA, the CDR3 is TGCGCCAGCAGCCCTCGCTCGGGAGTCTCTGGGGCCAACGTCCTGACTTTC.

The gene calls are TRBV6-4 and TRBJ2-3; TRBD1 is a possible D gene (6 bases). Trimming pared 0 bases from V and 2 bases from J, leaving 12 bases between. CDR1 MRHNA and CDR2 SNTAGT come from the germline V gene. The CDR3 totals 16 residues. CDR3 loop: CASSDSTQGDTDTQYF. The CDR3 coding sequence is TGTGCCAGCAGTGACTCAACACAGGGAGACACAGATACGCAGTATTTT.

The V and J genes are TRBV7-3 and TRBJ2-3; D remains ambiguous. Looked up from germline, CDR1 is SGHTA and CDR2 is FQGTGA. The V end lost 4 bases, the J end lost 5 bases, and 4 bases lay between the germline ends. CDR3 size: 11 residues. CDR3 region: CASSYGDTQYF. CDR3 DNA: TGTGCCAGCAGCTACGGAGATACGCAGTATTTT.

The genes are TRBV28 and TRBJ1-1, with D unclear. V lost 2 bases and J lost 1, with 11 bases in between. Germline V gene lookup returns CDR1 MDHEN and CDR2 SYDVKM. The CDR3 loop spans 15 amino acids. The CDR3 coding sequence is TGTGCCAGCAGTTTAGTCGGGATATCGAACACTGAAGCTTTCTTT. It encodes CASSLVGISNTEAFF.

In its sample, this clone was seen a few times. CDR3 region: CASSLVLDRGDEQFF. The CDR3 coding sequence is TGCGCCAGCAGCTTGGTCCTCGACAGGGGAGATGAGCAGTTCTTC. The chain carries TRBV5-1 and TRBJ2-1, with TRBD1 identical over 8 bases. CDR1 and CDR2 (germline): SGHRS, YFSETQ. The CDR3 is made up of 15 amino acids. V gave up 0 bases and J gave up 8 bases; unmatched junction bases: 7.

The sample holds a few counts of this clone. The chain couples TRBV4-1 to TRBJ1-4, with TRBD1 matching 9 bases. This CDR3 comprises 15 residues. Germline values: CDR1 MGHRA, CDR2 YSYEKL. V lost 2 bases to trimming and J lost 6 bases; unmatched junction nucleotides: 4. The CDR3 DNA is TGCGCCAGCAGCCAACTCGGGACAGGGTATGAAAAACTGTTTTTT. Translated, it gives CASSQLGTGYEKLFF.

The rearrangement joins TRBV14 to TRBJ1-6; D is unclear. V was cut by 5 bases and J by 3 bases, with 14 bases left in between. This CDR3 is built from 16 residues. Germline V gene lookup returns CDR1 SGHDN and CDR2 FVKESK. The CDR3 region has the DNA TGTGCCAGCAGCAAAGCCCGTGGAGTCTATAATTCACCCCTCCACTTT. It specifies CASSKARGVYNSPLHF.

The chain links TRBV6-1 to TRBJ2-5; tentatively, D is TRBD1 (5 bases). CDR3 length: 15 residues. Germline CDR1 is MNHNS and CDR2 is SASEGT. V lost 1 base and J 0 bases, leaving 9 bases between the germline ends. Here the CDR3 reads CASSEGDRNQETQYF. The CDR3 DNA follows: TGTGCCAGCAGTGAAGGTGACAGAAACCAAGAGACCCAGTACTTC.

The V call is TRBV4-2, the J call TRBJ1-6; weak D call: TRBD1 (6 bases). The CDR3 spans 16 residues. The germline V gene encodes CDR1 LGHNA and CDR2 YNFKEQ. V lost 0 bases, J lost 10 bases, and 16 bases lay in between. In nucleotides, the CDR3 is TGTGCCAGCAGCCAAGATTTGCGGGGGCCATTGTCACCCCTCCACTTT. Translated, it gives CASSQDLRGPLSPLHF.

This chain connects TRBV15 to TRBJ1-6, with 7 bases aligning to TRBD1. CDR1 is LNHNV and CDR2 is YYDKDF in the germline V gene (reference sequence). V gave up 3 bases and J gave up 8 bases; unmatched junction bases: 7. The length of the CDR3 is 15 residues. The CDR3 loop reads CATSSEGGRDSPLHF. For the CDR3, the DNA is TGTGCCACCAGCAGTGAAGGGGGCAGGGATTCACCCCTCCACTTT.

This chain connects TRBV19 to TRBJ2-3; 7 bases line up with TRBD2. Germline V gene lookup returns CDR1 LNHDA and CDR2 SQIVND (reference sequence). The trim removed 4 bases at V and 1 base at J, leaving 5 bases unmatched. The CDR3 is made up of 15 amino acids. CDR3: CASSNRGVGTDTQYF. The DNA of the CDR3 is TGTGCCAGTAGTAACCGGGGGGTGGGCACAGATACGCAGTATTTT.

The V call is TRBV6-5, the J call TRBJ1-6; possibly TRBD1 for D (6 bases). Trimming removed 0 bases at V and 12 bases at J, with 9 bases between. Germline loops: CDR1 MNHEY, CDR2 SVGAGI. This CDR3 has 13 residues. DNA of the CDR3: TGTGCCAGCAGTTACTCGAGAGGGGGACCCCTCCACTTT. Encoded protein: CASSYSRGGPLHF.

The gene calls are TRBV30 and TRBJ1-6; TRBD1 is a possible D gene (6 bases). From germline, CDR1 is GTSNPN and CDR2 SVGIG (reference sequence). This CDR3 contains 13 residues. The V end was cut by 6 bases, the J end by 7 bases, with 13 bases between. The CDR3 is CACAAGDNSPLHF. The CDR3 nucleotides read TGTGCCTGTGCGGCAGGGGACAATTCACCCCTCCACTTT.